This TCR beta chain came from a study of PD-L1 blockade in urothelial cancer. Libraries were prepared by immunoSEQ multiplex PCR; TCRdb keeps only in-frame clonotypes and omits some of them. The sample consists of about 110,000 clones, under 85% of them appearing once. The CDR3 has 12 amino acids. V was clipped by 4 bases and J by 3 bases, with 7 bases between them. Germline-derived CDR1 and CDR2 are SGHDN and FVKESK. Here the sequenced sample was PBMCs, taken around atezolizumab (anti-PD-L1) treatment. This chain connects TRBV14 to TRBJ2-7; no reliable D call. The TCR comes from a man aged 50 to 60 with urothelial cancer. CDR3 DNA: TGTGCCAGCAGCCGTTTACTCTACGAGCAGTACTTC. Translated: CASSRLLYEQYF. The full variable domain, its missing parts supplied by reference TRBV14 and TRBJ2-7, is EAGVTQFPSHSVIEKGQTVTLRCDPISGHDNLYWYRRVMGKEIKFLLHFVKESKQDESGMPNNRFLAERTGGTYSTLKVQPAELEDSGVYFCASSRLLYEQYFGPGTRLTVT.